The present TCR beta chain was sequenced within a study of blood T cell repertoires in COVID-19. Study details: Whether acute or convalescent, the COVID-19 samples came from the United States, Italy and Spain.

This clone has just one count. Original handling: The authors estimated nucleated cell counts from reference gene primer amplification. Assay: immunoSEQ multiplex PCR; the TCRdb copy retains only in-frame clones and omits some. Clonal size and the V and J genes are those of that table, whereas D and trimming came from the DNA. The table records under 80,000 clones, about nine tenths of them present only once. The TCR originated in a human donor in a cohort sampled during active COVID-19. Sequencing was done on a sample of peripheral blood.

In nucleotides, the CDR3 is TGTGCCAGCAGCCCGCAGGGAATCAATACGCAGTATTTT. Translation: CASSPQGINTQYF. The chain links TRBV7-3 to TRBJ2-3; the D gene is possibly TRBD1 (5 bases). The CDR3 length is 13 residues. Germline V lookup: CDR1 SGHTA, CDR2 FQGTGA. Trimming shortened V by 5 bases and J by 7 bases, and 13 bases separated the two germline ends.